These 23 T cell receptor beta chains share one sample of origin, sequenced in a study of T cell changes during pregnancy in multiple sclerosis (dated by TCRdb to between 2019 and 2020). Library method: the immunoSEQ multiplex PCR assay. TCRdb carries this immuneACCESS record with in-frame sequences only. Its versions omit some clonotypes, under half of them owing to an unresolved V gene in the studies checked, with the rest unexplained. Here the sample has tens of thousands of clones; 92% occur a single time. Of the sample, about 2% falls within the top ten clones. The material was peripheral blood, obtained in the third trimester of pregnancy. These receptors were taken from a female donor in good health, enrolled as a control in a pregnancy study.

The chain has TRBV7-3 and TRBJ2-3; TRBD2 aligns across 11 bases. The trim removed 1 base at V and 4 bases at J, leaving 1 base unmatched. Per germline, CDR1 SGHTA and CDR2 FQGTGA. The CDR3 runs 15 residues. In nucleotides, the CDR3 is TGTGCCAGCAGCTTAATAGCGGGAGGGCCAGATACGCAGTATTTT. Its translation is CASSLIAGGPDTQYF. Full variable domain (missing parts from reference TRBV7-3 and TRBJ2-3): GAGVSQTPSNKVTEKGKYVELRCDPISGHTALYWYRQSLGQGPEFLIYFQGTGAADDSGLPNDRFFAVRPEGSVSTLKIQRTERGDSAVYLCASSLIAGGPDTQYFGPGTRLTVL.

The chain links TRBV7-6 to TRBJ2-3, with 9 bases fitting TRBD2. Germline-derived CDR1 and CDR2 are SGHVS and FNYEAQ. The J segment lost 7 bases and the V segment lost 10 bases, leaving 9 bases of the junction unmatched. There are 13 residues in the CDR3. The CDR3 sequence is CAIAGGPMNTQYF. The CDR3 nucleotides are TGTGCCATTGCGGGAGGGCCTATGAATACGCAGTATTTT.

The rearrangement uses TRBV10-3 and TRBJ1-2; TRBD1 matches 9 bases. V shed 6 bases and J 0 bases; nucleotides not matched to a gene: 2. The CDR3 covers 14 residues. The germline gives CDR1 ENHRY, CDR2 SYGVKD. The CDR3 reads CAIRGQGSNYGYTF. The CDR3 DNA sequence: TGTGCCATCAGGGGACAGGGTTCTAACTATGGCTACACCTTC.

The chain employs TRBV25-1 and TRBJ1-1; possible D gene TRBD1, 5 bases. V lost 3 bases and J 4 bases, leaving 15 bases between the germline ends. Germline values: CDR1 MGHDK, CDR2 SYGVNS. The CDR3 is 15 residues long. CDR3 in DNA: TGTGCCAGCAGTGATCCACGGAGGGGCATCACTGAAGCTTTCTTT. This encodes CASSDPRRGITEAFF.

This clone has a handful of counts. The chain couples TRBV7-8 to TRBJ1-3, with a tentative D call TRBD1 (5 bases). Germline assignment: CDR1 SGHVS and CDR2 FQNEAQ. Trimming pared 5 bases from V and 1 base from J, leaving 9 bases between. The CDR3 sequence is 14 residues long. The CDR3 spells CASSHRGSGNTIYF. CDR3 sequence (DNA): TGTGCCAGCAGCCACCGGGGGTCTGGAAACACCATATATTTT.

This sequence joins TRBV6-5 and TRBJ2-1, with a tentative D call TRBD2 (5 bases). This CDR3 comprises 14 residues. The germline V gene encodes CDR1 MNHEY and CDR2 SVGAGI. Trimming took off 5 bases at V and 6 bases at J, with 14 bases between the two ends. CDR3 in DNA: TGTGCCAGCAGTCAGGACTTTGTAGTCAATGAGCAGTTCTTC. Encoded protein: CASSQDFVVNEQFF.

The chain employs TRBV5-6 and TRBJ2-7; weak D call: TRBD2 (5 bases). V was shortened by 5 bases and J by 9 bases, with 15 bases between the two germline ends. This CDR3 is 12 amino acids long. Germline CDR1 is SGHDT and CDR2 is YYEEEE. The CDR3 bases are TGTGCCAGCAGTTACGACGGGGAAGGGCAGTACTTC. It encodes CASSYDGEGQYF.

V is TRBV6-4 and J is TRBJ2-1; 14 bases are a match to TRBD2. Germline V gene sequence: CDR1 MRHNA, CDR2 SNTAGT. Germline trimming cut 2 bases from V and 9 bases from J; bases unmatched to any gene: 0. The CDR3 consists of 14 residues. In nucleotides, the CDR3 is TGTGCCAGCAGTGACGGGACTAGCGGGAGTGAGCAGTTCTTC. Translation gives CASSDGTSGSEQFF.

This clone was detected only once. This sequence joins TRBV6-5 and TRBJ1-1; 7 nucleotides match TRBD1. From germline, CDR1 is MNHEY and CDR2 SVGAGI. There are 13 residues in the CDR3. Trimming removed 6 bases from V and 8 bases from J; junction bases left unmatched: 9. CDR3 in amino acids: CASRQGWSSEAFF. The CDR3 DNA follows: TGTGCCAGCAGACAGGGGTGGTCAAGCGAAGCTTTCTTT.

V gene TRBV6-5 combines with J gene TRBJ1-5; weak D call: TRBD1 (6 bases). The CDR3 length is 14 residues. The V gene lost 6 bases and the J gene lost 3 bases, with 12 bases spanning the gap. Germline values: CDR1 MNHEY, CDR2 SVGAGI. CDR3 protein: CASRGRTANQPQHF. The CDR3 DNA reads TGTGCCAGCAGGGGTAGGACAGCCAATCAGCCCCAGCATTTT.

The chain recombines TRBV15 with TRBJ1-5; 11 nucleotides align to TRBD1. The V gene end was trimmed by 4 bases and the J gene end by 6 bases; junction bases not matched to a gene: 8. The CDR3 is 16 residues long. Germline V gene sequence: CDR1 LNHNV, CDR2 YYDKDF (reference sequence). The CDR3 loop reads CATSTRGQGGSQPQHF. In nucleotides, the CDR3 is TGTGCCACCAGCACTAGGGGACAGGGGGGCAGTCAGCCCCAGCATTTT.

This chain joins TRBV19 and TRBJ2-6; D is ambiguous. Trimming shortened V by 6 bases and J by 3 bases, and 9 bases separated the two germline ends. Germline V gene data show CDR1 as LNHDA and CDR2 as SQIVND (reference sequence). The CDR3 contains 14 residues. The CDR3 is CASSPLDGANVLTF. In nucleotides, the CDR3 is TGTGCCAGTAGCCCCCTAGATGGGGCCAACGTCCTGACTTTC.

The gene calls are TRBV5-6 and TRBJ1-5; no clear D. V shed 1 base and J shed 2 bases, with 10 bases lying between them. Germline V gene lookup returns CDR1 SGHDT and CDR2 YYEEEE. The length of the CDR3 is 15 residues. The CDR3 loop is CASSLFDSGNQPQHF. The CDR3 DNA follows: TGTGCCAGCAGCTTGTTTGACTCTGGCAATCAGCCCCAGCATTTT.

This chain links TRBV15 with TRBJ2-7, with D perhaps matching TRBD2 (6 bases). CDR1 is LNHNV and CDR2 is YYDKDF in the germline V gene (reference sequence). With 5 bases removed from V and 0 bases from J, the gap between germline ends came to 8 bases. This CDR3 has 13 residues. This CDR3 reads CATSHGSSYEQYF. The CDR3 DNA reads as TGTGCCACCAGCCACGGGAGCTCCTACGAGCAGTACTTC.

V usage is TRBV7-3 and J usage is TRBJ2-3, with no clear D. V was shortened by 5 bases and J by 6 bases, with 12 bases between the two germline ends. The length of the CDR3 is 13 residues. Germline-derived CDR1 and CDR2 are SGHTA and FQGTGA. CDR3 region: CASSRTLVDTQYF. The CDR3 region has the DNA TGTGCCAGCAGCCGAACTTTAGTTGATACGCAGTATTTT.

V is TRBV27 and J is TRBJ1-5; D not certain. Germline values: CDR1 MNHEY, CDR2 SMNVEV (reference sequence). Trimming removed 7 bases at V and 0 bases at J, with 7 bases between. The CDR3 contains 13 residues. The CDR3 region is CASTFYSNQPQHF. For the CDR3, the DNA is TGTGCCAGCACCTTTTATAGCAATCAGCCCCAGCATTTT.

The V and J genes are TRBV9 and TRBJ2-1, with TRBD2 as a possible D gene (7 bases). From germline, CDR1 is SGDLS and CDR2 YYNGEE. The V gene lost 3 bases and the J gene lost 10 bases, with 23 bases spanning the gap. CDR3 length: 16 amino acids. CDR3 loop: CASSEEGGAPAGEQFF. CDR3 bases: TGTGCCAGCAGCGAAGAGGGGGGGGCGCCGGCGGGGGAGCAGTTCTTC. The complete variable domain, with remaining parts taken from reference TRBV9 and TRBJ2-1, reads DSGVTQTPKHLITATGQRVTLRCSPRSGDLSVYWYQQSLDQGLQFLIQYYNGEERAKGNILERFSAQQFPDLHSELNLSSLELGDSALYFCASSEEGGAPAGEQFFGPGTRLTVL.

This clone was counted a single time. This chain connects TRBV7-9 to TRBJ2-2, with D possibly being TRBD1 (6 bases). Germline CDR1 and CDR2: SEHNR and FQNEAQ (reference sequence). V gave up 5 bases and J gave up 10 bases, with 20 bases separating them. There are 15 residues in the CDR3. CDR3 sequence: CASSLRRQDSLELFF. The DNA of the CDR3 is TGTGCCAGCAGCCTACGCCGACAGGATAGTCTGGAGCTGTTTTTT.

The chain employs TRBV30 and TRBJ1-1, with 8 bases identical to TRBD1. V shed 5 bases and J 5 bases; nucleotides not matched to a gene: 4. The CDR3 runs 12 residues. Germline V gives CDR1 GTSNPN, CDR2 SVGIG (reference sequence). This chain's CDR3 is CAWSGGRTEAFF. CDR3 in DNA: TGTGCCTGGTCAGGGGGCCGGACTGAAGCTTTCTTT.

The genes are TRBV11-2 and TRBJ1-6; no definite D call. Germline values: CDR1 SGHAT, CDR2 FQNNGV. The ends were cut back, 2 bases at V and 4 bases at J, with 9 bases in the middle. The CDR3 contains 15 residues. CDR3 amino acids: CASSLMAGYNSPLHF. CDR3 coding DNA: TGTGCCAGCAGCTTAATGGCGGGGTATAATTCACCCCTCCACTTT.

The V and J genes are TRBV2 and TRBJ2-1; 8 bases fit TRBD1. J lost 7 bases, V lost 11 bases, and 13 bases had no gene match. CDR3 length: 14 residues. Germline CDR1 and CDR2: SNHLY and FYNNEI. The DNA of the CDR3 is TGTGCCGGACAGGGATTCATCGTTCGAAATGAGCAGTTCTTC. Protein product: CAGQGFIVRNEQFF.

The genes are TRBV6-5 and TRBJ1-1, with 7 nucleotides matching TRBD1. The V gene end was trimmed by 4 bases and the J gene end by 4 bases; junction bases not matched to a gene: 6. CDR3 length: 14 amino acids. CDR1 and CDR2 (germline): MNHEY, SVGAGI. The CDR3 spells CASSSPGGGTEAFF. In DNA form, the CDR3 reads TGTGCCAGCAGTTCCCCAGGGGGAGGCACTGAAGCTTTCTTT.

V and J are TRBV2 and TRBJ2-5; 10 nucleotides agree with TRBD2. The CDR3 covers 14 residues. V trimming: 4 bases; J trimming: 5 bases; junction bases outside the gene matches: 4. Per the germline V gene, CDR1 is SNHLY and CDR2 is FYNNEI. The CDR3 sequence: CASSASGGRETQYF. CDR3 nucleotides: TGTGCCAGCAGTGCTAGCGGGGGACGGGAGACCCAGTACTTC.